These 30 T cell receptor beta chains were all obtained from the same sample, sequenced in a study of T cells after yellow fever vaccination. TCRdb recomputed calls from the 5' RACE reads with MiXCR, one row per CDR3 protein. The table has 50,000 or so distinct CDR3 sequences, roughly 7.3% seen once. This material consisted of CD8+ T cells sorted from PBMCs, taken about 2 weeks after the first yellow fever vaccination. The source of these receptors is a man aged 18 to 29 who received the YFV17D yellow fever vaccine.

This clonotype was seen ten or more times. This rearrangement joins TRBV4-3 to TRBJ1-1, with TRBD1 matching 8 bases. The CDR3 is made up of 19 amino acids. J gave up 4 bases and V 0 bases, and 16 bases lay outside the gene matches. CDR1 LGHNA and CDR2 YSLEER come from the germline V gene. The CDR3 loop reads CASSQDSDSGDRTGTEAFF. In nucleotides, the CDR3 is TGCGCCAGCAGCCAAGATTCGGATTCGGGGGACAGGACAGGCACTGAAGCTTTCTTT.

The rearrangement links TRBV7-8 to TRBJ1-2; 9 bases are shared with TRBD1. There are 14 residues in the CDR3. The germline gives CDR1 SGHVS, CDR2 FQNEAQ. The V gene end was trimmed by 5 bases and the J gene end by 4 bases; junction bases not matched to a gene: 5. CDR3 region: CASSEGQGIYGYTF. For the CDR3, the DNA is TGTGCCAGCAGCGAGGGACAGGGAATCTATGGCTACACCTTC.

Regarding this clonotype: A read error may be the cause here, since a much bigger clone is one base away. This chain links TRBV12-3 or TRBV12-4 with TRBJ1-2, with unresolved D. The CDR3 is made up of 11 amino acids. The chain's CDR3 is CASRAGYRYTF. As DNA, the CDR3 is TGTGCCAGCAGGGCCGGCTATCGCTACACCTTC.

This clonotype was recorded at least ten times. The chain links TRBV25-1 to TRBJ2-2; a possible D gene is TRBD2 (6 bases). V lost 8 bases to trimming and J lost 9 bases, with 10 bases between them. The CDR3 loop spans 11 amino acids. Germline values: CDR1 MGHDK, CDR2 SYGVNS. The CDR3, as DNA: TGTGCCAGCCGGGAGAGCCGGGAGCTGTTTTTT. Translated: CASRESRELFF.

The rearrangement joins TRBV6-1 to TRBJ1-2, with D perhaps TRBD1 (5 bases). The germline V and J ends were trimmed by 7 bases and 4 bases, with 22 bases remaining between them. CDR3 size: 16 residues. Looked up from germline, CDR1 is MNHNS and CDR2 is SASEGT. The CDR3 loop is CASNPIPMGGSYGYTF. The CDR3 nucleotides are TGTGCCAGCAATCCTATTCCGATGGGGGGGTCCTATGGCTACACCTTC.

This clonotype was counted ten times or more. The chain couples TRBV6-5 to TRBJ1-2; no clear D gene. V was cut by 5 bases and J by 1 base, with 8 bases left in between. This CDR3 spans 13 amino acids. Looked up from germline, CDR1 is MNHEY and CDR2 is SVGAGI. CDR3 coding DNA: TGTGCCAGCAGTCCTGGTAGTAACTATGGCTACACCTTC. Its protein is CASSPGSNYGYTF.

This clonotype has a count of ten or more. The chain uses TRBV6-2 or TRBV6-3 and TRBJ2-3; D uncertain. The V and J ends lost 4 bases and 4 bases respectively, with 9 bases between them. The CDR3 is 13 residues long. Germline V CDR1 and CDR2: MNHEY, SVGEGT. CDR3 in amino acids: CASSSRVADTQYF. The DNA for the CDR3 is TGTGCCAGCAGTTCCCGGGTTGCAGATACGCAGTATTTT.

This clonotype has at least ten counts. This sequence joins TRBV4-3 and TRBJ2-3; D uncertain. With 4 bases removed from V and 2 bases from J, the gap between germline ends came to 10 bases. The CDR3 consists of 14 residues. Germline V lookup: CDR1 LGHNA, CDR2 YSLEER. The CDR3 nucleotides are TGCGCCAGCAGCCCTGGCAAGGTCACAGATACGCAGTATTTT. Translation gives CASSPGKVTDTQYF.

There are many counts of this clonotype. CDR3 loop: CATRPAEHSYNEQFF. DNA of the CDR3: TGTGCCACCAGACCCGCGGAACACTCCTACAATGAGCAGTTCTTC. J is TRBJ2-1 and V is TRBV15; D not resolved. Trimming stripped 6 bases from V and 0 bases from J, with 12 bases between. From germline, CDR1 is LNHNV and CDR2 YYDKDF (reference sequence). This CDR3 has 15 residues.

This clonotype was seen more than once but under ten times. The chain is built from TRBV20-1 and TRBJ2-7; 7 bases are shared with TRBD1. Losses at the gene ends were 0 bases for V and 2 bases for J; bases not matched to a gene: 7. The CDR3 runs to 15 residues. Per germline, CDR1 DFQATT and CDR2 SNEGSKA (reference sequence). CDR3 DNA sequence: TGCAGTGCTAGAGACCGGGGACAGAGCCCCTACGAGCAGTACTTC. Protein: CSARDRGQSPYEQYF.

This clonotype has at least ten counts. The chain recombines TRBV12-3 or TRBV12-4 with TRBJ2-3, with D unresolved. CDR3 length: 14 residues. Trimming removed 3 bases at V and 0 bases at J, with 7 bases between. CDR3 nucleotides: TGTGCCAGCAGTTTCATCCAGAGCACAGATACGCAGTATTTT. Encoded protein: CASSFIQSTDTQYF.

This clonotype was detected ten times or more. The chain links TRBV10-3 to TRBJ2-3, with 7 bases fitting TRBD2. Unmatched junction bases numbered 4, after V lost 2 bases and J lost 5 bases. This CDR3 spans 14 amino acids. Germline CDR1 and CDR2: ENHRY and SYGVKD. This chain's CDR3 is CAISEGTILDTQYF. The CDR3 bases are TGTGCCATCAGTGAGGGGACTATTTTAGATACGCAGTATTTT.

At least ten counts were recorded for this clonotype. This chain's CDR3 is CAISESRGNYEQYF. The CDR3 DNA reads as TGTGCCATCAGTGAGTCGAGAGGGAACTACGAGCAGTACTTC. The V and J genes are TRBV10-3 and TRBJ2-7; perhaps TRBD2 as D (5 bases). Germline V lookup: CDR1 ENHRY, CDR2 SYGVKD. This CDR3 has 14 residues. V lost 0 bases and J 3 bases, leaving 9 bases between the germline ends.

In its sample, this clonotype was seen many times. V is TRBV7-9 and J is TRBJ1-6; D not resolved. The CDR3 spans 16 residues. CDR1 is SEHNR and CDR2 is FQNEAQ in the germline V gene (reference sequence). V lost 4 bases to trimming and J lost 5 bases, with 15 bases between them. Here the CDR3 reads CASSSAREKNNSPLHF. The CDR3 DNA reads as TGTGCCAGCAGCTCTGCGCGGGAGAAGAATAATTCACCCCTCCACTTT.

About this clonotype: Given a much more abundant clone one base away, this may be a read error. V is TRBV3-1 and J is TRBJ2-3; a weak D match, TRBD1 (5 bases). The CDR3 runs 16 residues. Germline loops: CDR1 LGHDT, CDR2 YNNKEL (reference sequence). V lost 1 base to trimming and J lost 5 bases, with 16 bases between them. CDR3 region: CASSQAVDSPIDTQYF. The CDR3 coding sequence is TGTGCCAGCAGCCAAGCGGTCGACAGTCCGATAGATACGCAGTATTTT.

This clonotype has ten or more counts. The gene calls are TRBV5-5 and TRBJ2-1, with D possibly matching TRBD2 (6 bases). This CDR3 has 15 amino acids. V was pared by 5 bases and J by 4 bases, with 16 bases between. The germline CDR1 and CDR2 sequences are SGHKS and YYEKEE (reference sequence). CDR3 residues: CASSRGERLYNEQFF. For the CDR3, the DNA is TGTGCCAGCAGTCGCGGGGAGCGGCTTTACAATGAGCAGTTCTTC.

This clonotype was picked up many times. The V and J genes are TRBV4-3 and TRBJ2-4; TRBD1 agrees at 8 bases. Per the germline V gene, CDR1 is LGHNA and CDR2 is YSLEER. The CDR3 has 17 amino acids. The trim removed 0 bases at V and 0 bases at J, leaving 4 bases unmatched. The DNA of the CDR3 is TGCGCCAGCAGCCAAGATCGGACAGGGTTAGCCAAAAACATTCAGTACTTC. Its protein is CASSQDRTGLAKNIQYF.

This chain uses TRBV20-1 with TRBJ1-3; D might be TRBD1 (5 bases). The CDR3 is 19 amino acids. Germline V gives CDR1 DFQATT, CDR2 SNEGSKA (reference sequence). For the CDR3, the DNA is TGCTGGGCCCAGGCTTGGGGATGGGGCGGTAGAATAGATGGAAACACCATATATTTT. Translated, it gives CWAQAWGWGGRIDGNTIYF.

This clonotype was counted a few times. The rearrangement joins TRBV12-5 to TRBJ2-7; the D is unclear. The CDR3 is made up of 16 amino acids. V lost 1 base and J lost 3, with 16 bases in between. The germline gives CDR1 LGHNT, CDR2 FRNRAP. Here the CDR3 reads CASGLEPAKSDYEQYF. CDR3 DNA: TGTGCTAGTGGTTTGGAGCCAGCCAAGTCAGACTACGAGCAGTACTTC.

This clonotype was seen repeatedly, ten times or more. The CDR3 reads CASSQDKVGYPGEKLFF. The CDR3 DNA follows: TGCGCCAGCAGCCAAGACAAGGTTGGGTACCCGGGGGAAAAACTGTTTTTT. The V call is TRBV4-1, the J call TRBJ1-4; D is unresolved. V lost 0 bases, J lost 8 bases, and 19 bases lay in between. The germline V gene encodes CDR1 MGHRA and CDR2 YSYEKL. The CDR3 runs 17 residues.

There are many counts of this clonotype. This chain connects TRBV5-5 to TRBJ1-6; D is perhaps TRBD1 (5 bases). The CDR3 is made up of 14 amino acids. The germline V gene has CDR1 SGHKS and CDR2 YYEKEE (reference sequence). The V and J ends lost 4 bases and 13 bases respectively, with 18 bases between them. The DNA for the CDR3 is TGTGCCAGCAGCCCAACACCGTTGGGGCTCCCCCTCCACTTT. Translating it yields CASSPTPLGLPLHF. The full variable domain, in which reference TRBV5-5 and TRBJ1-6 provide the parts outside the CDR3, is DAGVTQSPTHLIKTRGQQVTLRCSPISGHKSVSWYQQVLGQGPQFIFQYYEKEERGRGNFPDRFSARQFPNYSSELNVNALLLGDSALYLCASSPTPLGLPLHFGNGTRLTVT.

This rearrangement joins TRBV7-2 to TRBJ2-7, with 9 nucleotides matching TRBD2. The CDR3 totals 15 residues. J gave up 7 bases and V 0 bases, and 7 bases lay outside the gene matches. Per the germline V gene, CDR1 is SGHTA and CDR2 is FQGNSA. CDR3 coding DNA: TGTGCCAGCAGCTTAGCGGTAGCGGGGGCTCGGGAGCAGTACTTC. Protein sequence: CASSLAVAGAREQYF.

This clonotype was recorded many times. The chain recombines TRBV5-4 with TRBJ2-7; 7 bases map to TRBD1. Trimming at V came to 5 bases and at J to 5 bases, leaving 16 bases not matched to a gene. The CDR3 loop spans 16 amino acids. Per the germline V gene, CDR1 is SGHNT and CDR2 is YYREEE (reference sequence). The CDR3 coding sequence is TGTGCCAGCAGTTCAATACCGGGACAGAGCGTAAACGAGCAGTACTTC. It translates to CASSSIPGQSVNEQYF. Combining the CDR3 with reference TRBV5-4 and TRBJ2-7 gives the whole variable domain ETGVTQSPTHLIKTRGQQVTLRCSSQSGHNTVSWYQQALGQGPQFIFQYYREEENGRGNFPPRFSGLQFPNYSSELNVNALELDDSALYLCASSSIPGQSVNEQYFGPGTRLTVT.

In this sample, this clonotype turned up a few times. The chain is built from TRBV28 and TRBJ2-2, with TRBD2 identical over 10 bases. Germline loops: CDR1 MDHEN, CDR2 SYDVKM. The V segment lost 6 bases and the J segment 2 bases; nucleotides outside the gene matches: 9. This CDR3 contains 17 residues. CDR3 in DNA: TGTGCCAGCAGCCCGGGGCTAGCGGGGGCCAACACCGGGGAGCTGTTTTTT. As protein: CASSPGLAGANTGELFF. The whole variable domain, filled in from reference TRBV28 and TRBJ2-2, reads DVKVTQSSRYLVKRTGEKVFLECVQDMDHENMFWYRQDPGLGLRLIYFSYDVKMKEKGDIPEGYSVSREKKERFSLILESASTNQTSMYLCASSPGLAGANTGELFFGEGSRLTVL.

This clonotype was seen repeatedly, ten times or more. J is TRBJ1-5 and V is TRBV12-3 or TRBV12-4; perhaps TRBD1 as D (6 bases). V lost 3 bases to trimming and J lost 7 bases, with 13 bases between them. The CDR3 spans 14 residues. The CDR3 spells CASSFGGLLQPQHF. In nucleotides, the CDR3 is TGTGCCAGCAGTTTTGGGGGGCTTTTACAGCCCCAGCATTTT.

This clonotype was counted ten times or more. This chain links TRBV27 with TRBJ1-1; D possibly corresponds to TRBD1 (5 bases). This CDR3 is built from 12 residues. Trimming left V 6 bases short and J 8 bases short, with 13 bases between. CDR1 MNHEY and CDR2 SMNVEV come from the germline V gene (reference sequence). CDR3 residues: CASRGPRNEAFF. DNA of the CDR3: TGTGCCAGCAGGGGACCGCGAAACGAAGCTTTCTTT.

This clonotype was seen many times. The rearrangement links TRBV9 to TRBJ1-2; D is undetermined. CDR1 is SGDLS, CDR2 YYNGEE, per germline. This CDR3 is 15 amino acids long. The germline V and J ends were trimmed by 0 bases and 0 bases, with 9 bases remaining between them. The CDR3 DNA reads TGTGCCAGCAGCGTAGCTGAGAGCGCTAACTATGGCTACACCTTC. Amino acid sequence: CASSVAESANYGYTF.

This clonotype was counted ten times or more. The CDR3 sequence is CSARRRGYEQYV. Here the CDR3 DNA reads TGCAGTGCTAGGCGGCGGGGATACGAGCAGTACGTC. V usage is TRBV20-1 and J usage is TRBJ2-7; D perhaps matches TRBD2 (6 bases). CDR3 length equals 12 residues. Trimming stripped 3 bases from V and 4 bases from J, with 10 bases between. CDR1 DFQATT and CDR2 SNEGSKA come from the germline V gene (reference sequence).

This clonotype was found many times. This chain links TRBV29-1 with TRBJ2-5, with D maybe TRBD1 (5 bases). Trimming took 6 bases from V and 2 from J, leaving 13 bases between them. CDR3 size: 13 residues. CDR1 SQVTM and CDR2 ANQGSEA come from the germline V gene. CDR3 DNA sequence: TGCAGCGTGCGAGACAGCTTACAAGAGACCCAGTACTTC. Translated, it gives CSVRDSLQETQYF.

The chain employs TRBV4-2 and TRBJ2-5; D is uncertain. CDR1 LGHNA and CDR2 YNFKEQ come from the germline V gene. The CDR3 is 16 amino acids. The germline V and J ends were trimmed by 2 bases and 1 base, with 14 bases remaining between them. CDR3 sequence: CASSQRLTMPQETQYF. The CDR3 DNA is TGTGCCAGCAGCCAAAGATTGACGATGCCCCAAGAGACCCAGTACTTC.